This note documents a single TCR beta chain sequence. Its antigen is unidentified. Described time point: late sampling 161 to 241 days after vaccination in a few convalescent patients. As to treatment: approximately nine-day PBMC culture with coronavirus spike peptide pools or control peptides (ViraFEST assay). Expansion of antigen-specific T cells with peptide pools by ViraFEST preceded sequencing of TCRs. Per well, two million PBMCs were cultured in the presence of roughly 10 IU/ml IL-2 and around 11 ug/ml peptide pools. Negative selection recovered the CD4+ T cells once they had spent about 10 days in culture. This sample stems from a study of vaccination and CD4 T cells after COVID-19. About the study: A positive SARS-CoV-2 nasal swab PCR result was recorded for each convalescent patient; roughly nine were mild and one severe.

Germline CDR1 reads MDHEN; CDR2 reads SYDVKM. With 2 bases clipped from V and 6 bases from J, the junction kept 11 bases outside the gene matches. The length of the CDR3 is 17 residues. Sequencing of DNA taken from cultured CD4+ T cells relied on the Oncomine TCR Beta short-read assay. TCRdb reprocessed the PCR reads via MiXCR and lists one record per CDR3 protein. In the table there are under 20,000 distinct CDR3 sequences, about 51% of which are singletons. The specimen comprised CD4+ T cells from blood, cultured in vitro, sampled about 7 months after SARS-CoV-2 vaccination. This chain joins TRBV28 and TRBJ1-5; 9 bases are a match to TRBD1. The TCR sequence derives from a human donor who had recovered from COVID-19. The CDR3 is CASSLRPGQGSRQPQHF. The DNA for the CDR3 is TGTGCCAGCAGTTTACGTCCGGGACAGGGTTCTCGTCAGCCCCAGCATTTT.